The 5 T cell receptor beta chains given below trace back to one sample, sequenced in a study of beta chain features in type 1 diabetes. Their antigens remain unidentified. Overall study findings and caveats: Type 1 diabetes patients had TCRB CDR3s that were shorter (moderately but significantly so) in all four CD4+ subsets.

What was sequenced were expressed TCRB transcripts, since all of the isolated RNA had been reverse transcribed. Using immunoSEQ multiplex PCR, the repertoire was profiled, and TCRdb retains in-frame clones only, with some absent. The sample has 400,000 or so clones, around 12% seen once. The sequenced sample was naive CD4+ T cells from blood. These receptors came from a young woman with type 1 diabetes.

The gene calls are TRBV5-1 and TRBJ2-3; 8 bases fit TRBD2. Per germline, CDR1 SGHRS and CDR2 YFSETQ. J lost 2 bases, V lost 6 bases, and 8 bases had no gene match. CDR3 length equals 15 residues. Here the CDR3 reads CASNPGGLDTDTQYF. The CDR3 coding sequence is TGCGCCAGCAACCCGGGGGGGCTCGACACAGATACGCAGTATTTT.

The chain couples TRBV6-5 to TRBJ2-1; 10 positions match TRBD2. This CDR3 contains 15 residues. Trimming removed 6 bases from V and 6 bases from J; junction bases left unmatched: 8. Germline V gives CDR1 MNHEY, CDR2 SVGAGI. The CDR3 nucleotides are TGTGCCAGCAGACCACTAGCGGGGTTAGGCAATGAGCAGTTCTTC. It codes for CASRPLAGLGNEQFF.

This clone was seen only a few times. The chain carries TRBV14 and TRBJ2-7, with a possible D match to TRBD1 (6 bases). Looked up from germline, CDR1 is SGHDN and CDR2 is FVKESK. The CDR3 extends over 16 amino acids. Between the trimmed V and J ends, which lost 1 base and 4 bases, there was a span of 17 bases. CDR3 in DNA: TGTGCCAGCAGCCAAGGCGGAGCGCTCACAGGGTACGAGCAGTACTTC. Its translation is CASSQGGALTGYEQYF.

The rearrangement links TRBV6-6 to TRBJ2-7; 8 bases are shared with TRBD1. Germline-derived CDR1 and CDR2 are MNHNY and SVGAGI (reference sequence). V gave up 5 bases and J gave up 2 bases; unmatched junction bases: 5. This CDR3 is 14 amino acids long. DNA of the CDR3: TGTGCCAGCAGTATTGGACAGGGAGCCTACGAGCAGTACTTC. Encoded protein: CASSIGQGAYEQYF.

This clone was found a few times. This chain uses TRBV27 with TRBJ2-2; D call uncertain. Germline CDR1 reads MNHEY; CDR2 reads SMNVEV (reference sequence). V lost 0 bases and J 7 bases, leaving 9 bases between the germline ends. The CDR3 is made up of 14 amino acids. CDR3 nucleotide sequence: TGTGCCAGCAGTTTATCCCCGGAGTTCGGGGAGCTGTTTTTT. Its protein product is CASSLSPEFGELFF.